This T cell receptor (beta chain) was recovered during a study of T cell changes during pregnancy in multiple sclerosis. V lost 11 bases to trimming and J lost 3 bases; unmatched junction nucleotides: 8. CDR1 MNHEY and CDR2 SMNVEV come from the germline V gene (reference sequence). The CDR3 sequence is 13 residues long. The assay was immunoSEQ multiplex PCR, and TCRdb's table has in-frame clones only and misses some. The repertoire holds tens of thousands of clones, with around 93% as singletons. A note on this clone: The sample carries other DNA sequences with the same CDR3.

The V call is TRBV27, the J call TRBJ2-7, with 9 bases fitting TRBD2. The sequence was collected from a female donor in good health, enrolled as a control in a pregnancy study. This material consisted of peripheral blood, taken in the second trimester of pregnancy. CDR3 sequence (DNA): TGTGCCCTGATTAGCGGGAGTAGCTACGAGCAGTACTTC. Its protein product is CALISGSSYEQYF.